This T cell receptor beta chain was obtained from a study of shared clonotypes between healthy human individuals. Study observations and caveats: Memory subsets generally showed smaller estimated richness than naive subsets did. The study drew on few donors, limiting represented genetic and exposure-history diversity. Sharing across a few donors was seen in approximately 5.2% of naive CD4 clonotypes.

CDR3 length: 14 amino acids. Germline V lookup: CDR1 LGHNA, CDR2 YNFKEQ. Trimming removed 3 bases at V and 4 bases at J, with 12 bases between. Comment on this clone: The antigen remains undetermined.

Each PCR replicate from the sorted subsets contained around 0.2 ug DNA, which is tens of thousands of T cell genomes. Sequencing used immunoSEQ multiplex PCR; TCRdb keeps in-frame clones, though not all of them. This sample has about 2.3 million clones, with more than 80% found just once. Sequenced: naive CD4+ T cells from PBMCs. Stated subset: CD45RA+ positively selected. This rearrangement joins TRBV4-2 to TRBJ1-1; D is undetermined. The sequence derives from a man between 18 and 29 years old in good health. Some clones in this sample may be carry-over from other donors' samples. The CDR3 bases are TGTGCCAGCAGCCATGCCGGGTTGGTCACTGAAGCTTTCTTT. Its protein product is CASSHAGLVTEAFF.